The 18 T cell receptor beta chains in this list originate from one sample, sequenced in a study of chemoradiotherapy in HPV16-positive cancers. TCRdb keeps only in-frame clones here, not all; method: immunoSEQ multiplex PCR. The data contain approximately 2,000 clones, 90% of them singletons. The sequenced sample was tumor tissue, obtained from a patient who underwent chemoradiotherapy. The receptors come from a human donor with HPV-associated anogenital cancer.

This chain uses TRBV19 with TRBJ2-7; no firm D call. From germline, CDR1 is LNHDA and CDR2 SQIVND (reference sequence). The CDR3 totals 15 residues. The V gene lost 6 bases and the J gene lost 6 bases, with 21 bases spanning the gap. The CDR3 reads CASSHRAGFTGEQYF. CDR3 bases: TGTGCCAGTAGCCATAGGGCCGGTTTCACGGGCGAGCAGTACTTC.

This chain connects TRBV4-2 to TRBJ2-1, with TRBD2 matching over 7 bases. V dropped 4 bases and J dropped 4; count of bases not matched to a gene: 4. CDR1 is LGHNA, CDR2 YNFKEQ, per germline. CDR3 length: 14 amino acids. CDR3 nucleotide sequence: TGTGCCAGCAGCCTAGCGGGCGGATACAATGAGCAGTTCTTC. Its translation is CASSLAGGYNEQFF.

The rearrangement uses TRBV5-1 and TRBJ2-3; D gene ambiguous. Germline CDR1 is SGHRS and CDR2 is YFSETQ. Trimming took off 2 bases at V and 4 bases at J, with 11 bases between the two ends. This CDR3 has 14 amino acids. The CDR3 is CASSLKAEADTQYF. CDR3 sequence (DNA): TGCGCCAGCAGCTTAAAGGCAGAGGCAGATACGCAGTATTTT.

The V gene is TRBV9, the J gene TRBJ2-2; perhaps TRBD2 as D (5 bases). CDR1 and CDR2 (germline): SGDLS, YYNGEE. The CDR3 runs to 14 residues. V was pared by 4 bases and J by 0 bases, with 7 bases between. This CDR3 reads CASSISANTGELFF. Here the CDR3 DNA reads TGTGCCAGCAGCATTAGCGCGAACACCGGGGAGCTGTTTTTT.

A single count supports this clone. CDR3 nucleotide sequence: TGTGCCAGCAGCTTAAGCCCCGAAGAGACCCAGTACTTC. Its protein product is CASSLSPEETQYF. The rearrangement uses TRBV7-3 and TRBJ2-5; D remains unclear. Germline V gene sequence: CDR1 SGHTA, CDR2 FQGTGA. The length of the CDR3 is 13 residues. The V end lost 1 base, the J end lost 3 bases, and 6 bases lay between the germline ends.

The V and J genes are TRBV2 and TRBJ1-3; no clear D gene. V lost 6 bases, J lost 2 bases, and 11 bases lay in between. This CDR3 comprises 14 residues. The germline CDR1 and CDR2 sequences are SNHLY and FYNNEI. The CDR3: CASSPYLTGNTIYF. The CDR3, as DNA: TGTGCCAGCAGCCCTTATTTAACTGGAAACACCATATATTTT.

V and J are TRBV9 and TRBJ2-7; 9 nucleotides line up with TRBD2. Germline-derived CDR1 and CDR2 are SGDLS and YYNGEE. V dropped 4 bases and J dropped 2; count of bases not matched to a gene: 4. The length of the CDR3 is 14 residues. CDR3 sequence: CASSPAGGTYEQYF. The CDR3 DNA reads TGTGCCAGCAGCCCGGCGGGGGGGACCTACGAGCAGTACTTC.

This clone was seen only once. The rearrangement links TRBV9 to TRBJ2-5; 11 bases are shared with TRBD2. The germline CDR1 and CDR2 sequences are SGDLS and YYNGEE. This CDR3 region has 14 residues. Trimming took 3 bases from V and 2 from J; bases not matched to a gene: 0. The CDR3 region is CASSASGRQETQYF. In DNA form, the CDR3 reads TGTGCCAGCAGCGCTAGCGGGAGGCAAGAGACCCAGTACTTC.

This clone was recorded once. The chain has TRBV7-9 and TRBJ2-3, with 9 bases matching TRBD1. Germline V gene data show CDR1 as SEHNR and CDR2 as FQNEAQ (reference sequence). This CDR3 is built from 14 residues. V trimming: 5 bases; J trimming: 5 bases; junction bases outside the gene matches: 5. The chain's CDR3 is CASSPRQGGDTQYF. The CDR3 nucleotides are TGTGCCAGCAGCCCCCGACAGGGGGGAGATACGCAGTATTTT.

The J gene is TRBJ1-4, the V gene TRBV6-1; D uncertain. Trimming cost V 2 bases and J 5 bases, with 12 bases left between them. Germline CDR1 is MNHNS and CDR2 is SASEGT. This CDR3 is built from 15 residues. The CDR3 bases are TGTGCCAGCAGTGAACGGTACAGCCTAAATGAAAAACTGTTTTTT. This encodes CASSERYSLNEKLFF.

This clone was observed a handful of times. The rearrangement joins TRBV5-1 to TRBJ2-3; possibly TRBD2 for D (5 bases). Trimming removed 6 bases from V and 2 bases from J, with 13 bases in between. The CDR3 extends over 14 amino acids. CDR1 SGHRS and CDR2 YFSETQ come from the germline V gene. The DNA of the CDR3 is TGCGCCAGCAACCGGGAAGCGAACACAGATACGCAGTATTTT. It yields the protein CASNREANTDTQYF. Combining the CDR3 with reference TRBV5-1 and TRBJ2-3 gives the whole variable domain KAGVTQTPRYLIKTRGQQVTLSCSPISGHRSVSWYQQTPGQGLQFLFEYFSETQRNKGNFPGRFSGRQFSNSRSEMNVSTLELGDSALYLCASNREANTDTQYFGPGTRLTVL.

The rearrangement joins TRBV7-2 to TRBJ1-1, with D possibly matching TRBD1 (5 bases). Between the trimmed V and J ends, which lost 2 bases and 3 bases, there was a span of 7 bases. The germline V gene encodes CDR1 SGHTA and CDR2 FQGNSA. The CDR3 contains 13 residues. CDR3 DNA sequence: TGTGCCAGCAGCTTACTACAGGACACTGAAGCTTTCTTT. The encoded protein is CASSLLQDTEAFF. The complete variable domain, with remaining parts taken from reference TRBV7-2 and TRBJ1-1, reads GAGVSQSPSNKVTEKGKDVELRCDPISGHTALYWYRQSLGQGLEFLIYFQGNSAPDKSGLPSDRFSAERTGGSVSTLTIQRTQQEDSAVYLCASSLLQDTEAFFGQGTRLTVV.

The chain joins TRBV5-1 to TRBJ2-2; 9 bases map to TRBD1. There are 16 residues in the CDR3. The V and J ends lost 4 bases and 3 bases, in that order; junction bases with no gene match: 7. Germline values: CDR1 SGHRS, CDR2 YFSETQ. In DNA, the CDR3 is TGCGCCAGCAGCCCGACAGGGGGAAAGGACACCGGGGAGCTGTTTTTT. Encoded protein: CASSPTGGKDTGELFF.

V is TRBV12-5 and J is TRBJ1-5; D is ambiguous. The germline V gene has CDR1 LGHNT and CDR2 FRNRAP. V was clipped by 3 bases and J by 3 bases, with 6 bases between them. This CDR3 is 13 amino acids long. The CDR3 coding sequence is TGTGCTAGTGGTTTCGCCGACAATCAGCCCCAGCATTTT. Translation gives CASGFADNQPQHF.

The chain couples TRBV5-1 to TRBJ1-2; a possible D gene is TRBD1 (6 bases). The CDR3 loop spans 13 amino acids. The germline CDR1 and CDR2 sequences are SGHRS and YFSETQ. The V and J ends lost 1 base and 6 bases respectively, with 10 bases between them. The CDR3 region is CASSLSRGDGYTF. Here the CDR3 DNA reads TGCGCCAGCAGCTTGAGCAGGGGCGATGGCTACACCTTC.

V usage is TRBV2 and J usage is TRBJ2-6; D gene ambiguous. Trimming cost V 8 bases and J 2 bases, with 4 bases left between them. Germline loops: CDR1 SNHLY, CDR2 FYNNEI. This CDR3 has 12 residues. CDR3: CASQPGANVLTF. In DNA form, the CDR3 reads TGTGCCAGCCAACCTGGGGCCAACGTCCTGACTTTC. The entire variable domain, with the rest obtained from reference TRBV2 and TRBJ2-6, is as follows: EPEVTQTPSHQVTQMGQEVILRCVPISNHLYFYWYRQILGQKVEFLVSFYNNEISEKSEIFDDQFSVERPDGSNFTLKIRSTKLEDSAMYFCASQPGANVLTFGAGSRLTVL.

The CDR3 region has the DNA TGTGCCAGCAGTTACGTGACAGGATACGGCTACACCTTC. Translation gives CASSYVTGYGYTF. This chain connects TRBV6-5 to TRBJ1-2; D is possibly TRBD1 (6 bases). CDR1 is MNHEY and CDR2 is SVGAGI in the germline V gene. Trimming took off 2 bases at V and 8 bases at J, with 12 bases between the two ends. This CDR3 is built from 13 residues.

The J gene is TRBJ2-7, the V gene TRBV7-2; D ambiguous. The germline V and J ends were trimmed by 5 bases and 4 bases, with 15 bases remaining between them. This CDR3 has 14 amino acids. CDR1 is SGHTA, CDR2 FQGNSA, per germline. In DNA, the CDR3 is TGTGCCAGCAGCCCCTCAGGAGCTCAATACGAGCAGTACTTC. Residues: CASSPSGAQYEQYF.